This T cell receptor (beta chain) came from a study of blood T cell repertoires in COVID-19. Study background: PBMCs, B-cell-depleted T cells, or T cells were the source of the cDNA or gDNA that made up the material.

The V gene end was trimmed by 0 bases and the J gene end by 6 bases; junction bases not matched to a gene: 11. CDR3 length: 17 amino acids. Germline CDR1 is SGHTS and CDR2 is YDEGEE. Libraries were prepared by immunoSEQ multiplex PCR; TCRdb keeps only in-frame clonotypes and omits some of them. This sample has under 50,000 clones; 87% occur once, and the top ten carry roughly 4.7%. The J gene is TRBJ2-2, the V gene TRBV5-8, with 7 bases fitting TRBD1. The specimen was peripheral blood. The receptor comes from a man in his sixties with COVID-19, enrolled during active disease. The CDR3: CASSLASGGPFSGELFF. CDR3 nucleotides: TGTGCCAGCAGCTTGGCCTCAGGGGGTCCCTTCTCCGGGGAGCTGTTTTTT.